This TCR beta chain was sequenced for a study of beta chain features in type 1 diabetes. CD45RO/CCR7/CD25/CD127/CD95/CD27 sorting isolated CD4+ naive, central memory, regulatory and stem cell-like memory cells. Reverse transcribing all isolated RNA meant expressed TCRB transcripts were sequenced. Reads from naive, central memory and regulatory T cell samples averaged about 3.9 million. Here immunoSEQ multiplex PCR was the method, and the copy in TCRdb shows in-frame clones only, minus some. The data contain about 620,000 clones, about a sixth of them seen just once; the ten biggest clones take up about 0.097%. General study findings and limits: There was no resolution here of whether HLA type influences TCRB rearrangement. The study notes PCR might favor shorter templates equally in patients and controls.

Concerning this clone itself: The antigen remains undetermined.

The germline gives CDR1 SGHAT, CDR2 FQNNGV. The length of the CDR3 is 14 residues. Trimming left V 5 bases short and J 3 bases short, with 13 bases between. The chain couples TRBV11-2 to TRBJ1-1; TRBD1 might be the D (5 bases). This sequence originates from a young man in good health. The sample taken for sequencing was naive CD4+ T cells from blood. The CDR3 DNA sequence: TGTGCCAGCAGCACACACATGGGGGACACTGAAGCTTTCTTT. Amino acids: CASSTHMGDTEAFF.